This TCR beta chain was sequenced during a study of response to subunit inactivated influenza vaccine. Concerning this clonotype itself: Its specificity is unknown.

Regarding the study as a whole: The authors put forward the suggestion that each seasonal influenza vaccination may bring in only a limited number of new T cells.

TCRdb fed the RT-PCR reads into MiXCR, producing one record per CDR3 protein. This table has just over 300,000 distinct CDR3 sequences, roughly 22% appearing once. Germline values: CDR1 MNHNS, CDR2 SASEGT. V was clipped by 1 base and J by 2 bases, with 5 bases between them. This CDR3 has 13 residues. This TCR was sampled from a man aged 45 to 70 who received an inactivated influenza vaccine. This specimen was PBMCs from blood, taken about 20 months after vaccination. The V and J genes are TRBV6-1 and TRBJ1-1; D remains unclear. The CDR3: CASSEVGNTEAFF. The CDR3 DNA sequence: TGTGCCAGCAGTGAAGTGGGTAACACTGAAGCTTTCTTT.